The 10 T cell receptor beta chains presented below share a single source sample, sequenced in a study of cytomegalovirus exposure and HLA in healthy donors (dated by TCRdb to between 2016 and 2019). Preparation of the library involved the immunoSEQ multiplex PCR assay. For the multiplex PCR, a mixture combining 60 forward primers for TCR Vbeta segments and 13 reverse primers for TCR Jbeta segments was used. TCRdb stores this immuneACCESS table with in-frame sequences only. Part of the clones is absent; in the studies checked, under half of the shortfall reflects unresolved V genes, and no reason is known for the rest. The sample table lists 75,000 to 100,000 clones, about 80% of them with a count of one. Together, the top ten hold roughly 0.63% of the sample. Sequenced: PBMCs. These receptors were taken from a man younger than 40 in good health and CMV-seronegative.

This chain's CDR3 is CASSGRNQPQHF. CDR3 DNA: TGTGCCAGCAGTGGGAGGAATCAGCCCCAGCATTTT. The chain combines TRBV6-5 with TRBJ1-5; D is unclear. Germline CDR1 MNHEY, CDR2 SVGAGI. V lost 5 bases to trimming and J lost 4 bases, with 6 bases between them. The CDR3 has 12 residues.

The V and J genes are TRBV7-9 and TRBJ1-5; perhaps TRBD1 as D (5 bases). Germline V gives CDR1 SEHNR, CDR2 FQNEAQ (reference sequence). V lost 5 bases, J lost 5 bases, and 10 bases lay in between. The CDR3 spans 13 residues. CDR3 amino acids: CASSTWGDQPQHF. The CDR3 region has the DNA TGTGCCAGCAGCACATGGGGGGATCAGCCCCAGCATTTT.

The J gene is TRBJ2-1, the V gene TRBV5-1, with D possibly matching TRBD2 (7 bases). This CDR3 is built from 14 residues. Trimming stripped 2 bases from V and 8 bases from J, with 14 bases between. Per germline, CDR1 SGHRS and CDR2 YFSETQ. CDR3 nucleotides: TGCGCCAGCAGCTTCCCCCAGGGGAGGGATGAGCAGTTCTTC. It encodes CASSFPQGRDEQFF.

The chain uses TRBV5-4 and TRBJ2-5; D may be TRBD1 (5 bases). Trimming removed 3 bases at V and 1 base at J, with 7 bases between. CDR1 SGHNT and CDR2 YYREEE come from the germline V gene (reference sequence). The CDR3 length is 13 residues. The CDR3 DNA follows: TGTGCCAGCAGCTGGGGCGTCCAAGAGACCCAGTACTTC. Translation: CASSWGVQETQYF.

The V and J genes are TRBV27 and TRBJ2-1, with D possibly matching TRBD1 (6 bases). CDR3 length: 16 amino acids. V shed 6 bases and J shed 9 bases, with 24 bases lying between them. The V gene's germline CDR1 is MNHEY and CDR2 SMNVEV (reference sequence). CDR3: CASSRETEARGSEQFF. The CDR3 DNA follows: TGTGCCAGCAGCCGTGAGACAGAGGCTAGGGGGAGTGAGCAGTTCTTC.

This chain joins TRBV6-1 and TRBJ1-2, with D maybe TRBD1 (5 bases). This CDR3 contains 14 residues. V lost 4 bases and J 4 bases, leaving 13 bases between the germline ends. CDR1 and CDR2 (germline): MNHNS, SASEGT. The CDR3 region is CASSGNDSPYGYTF. In nucleotides, the CDR3 is TGTGCCAGCAGTGGAAATGACAGTCCCTATGGCTACACCTTC.

The chain is built from TRBV10-3 and TRBJ2-1; tentatively, D is TRBD1 (6 bases). The V gene lost 6 bases and the J gene lost 6 bases, with 21 bases spanning the gap. CDR1 and CDR2 from the germline V gene are ENHRY and SYGVKD. The CDR3 totals 16 residues. In DNA, the CDR3 is TGTGCCATCAGCTCCAGCGGTACAGGGTTGGGCAATGAGCAGTTCTTC. Its translation is CAISSSGTGLGNEQFF.

This chain connects TRBV2 to TRBJ2-2; 11 bases match TRBD1. This CDR3 contains 16 residues. Trimming cost V 6 bases and J 5 bases; bases outside gene matches: 8. Germline CDR1 and CDR2: SNHLY and FYNNEI. In DNA, the CDR3 is TGTGCCAGCAGCGTACCGGACAGGGGGCGGACCGGGGAGCTGTTTTTT. Its protein is CASSVPDRGRTGELFF.

The chain joins TRBV10-3 to TRBJ2-2; 9 bases align to TRBD1. The CDR3 is 15 amino acids. The germline V gene has CDR1 ENHRY and CDR2 SYGVKD. The junction had 2 bases not matched to a gene; V was cut back by 5 bases and J by 1 base. This CDR3 is CAISTGQGNTGELFF. CDR3 nucleotides: TGTGCCATCAGTACGGGACAGGGGAACACCGGGGAGCTGTTTTTT.

This clone occurred once. V and J are TRBV5-1 and TRBJ2-1; TRBD1 agrees at 10 bases. The V gene end was trimmed by 0 bases and the J gene end by 0 bases; junction bases not matched to a gene: 0. Germline V CDR1 and CDR2: SGHRS, YFSETQ. This CDR3 is 16 amino acids long. DNA for the CDR3: TGCGCCAGCAGCTTGGGGACAGGGGGCTCCTACAATGAGCAGTTCTTC. Translated: CASSLGTGGSYNEQFF.